This paragraph reports one T cell receptor (beta chain). Its antigen is not identified. CDR3 length equals 13 residues. V was shortened by 0 bases and J by 7 bases, with 10 bases between the two germline ends. The germline V gene has CDR1 SGDLS and CDR2 YYNGEE. This entry belongs to a study of T cells in narcolepsy. Study-level background: Healthy controls were enrolled alongside patients with narcolepsy type 1 or type 2.

Broader study findings: HCRT-specific and TRIB2-specific autoreactive clonotypes appeared among same-patient CSF and blood CD4+ clonotypes. Blood of same and different patients, but not healthy controls, reportedly held recurring autoreactive clonotypes. No autoreactive T cell clone sequences appeared in some memory CD4+ repertoires.

Generated by immunoSEQ multiplex PCR, the TCRdb table keeps only in-frame clones and is missing some. The sample consists of over 30,000 clones, around 85% of them appearing once. The sample was CD45RA- memory CD4+ T cells from PBMCs. This chain links TRBV9 with TRBJ1-1; D might be TRBD1 (5 bases). This TCR was recovered from a human donor with narcolepsy. The chain's CDR3 is CASSVATTGEAFF. The CDR3 coding sequence is TGTGCCAGCAGCGTAGCTACTACAGGTGAAGCTTTCTTT.